One sample yielded the 27 T cell receptor beta chains listed below, sequenced in a study of blood T cell repertoires in COVID-19. Assay: immunoSEQ multiplex PCR; the TCRdb copy retains only in-frame clones and omits some. The sample yields tens of thousands of clones, approximately 83% seen once. The material sequenced was peripheral blood. These receptors were collected from a human donor in a cohort sampled during active COVID-19.

The chain uses TRBV5-8 and TRBJ2-5, with D perhaps TRBD1 (5 bases). Trimming shortened V by 9 bases and J by 3 bases, and 15 bases separated the two germline ends. CDR3 length equals 13 residues. CDR1 is SGHTS, CDR2 YDEGEE, per germline. In DNA, the CDR3 is TGTGCCACCCAAAAGACAGTTAAAGAGACCCAGTACTTC. This translates into CATQKTVKETQYF.

The genes are TRBV5-4 and TRBJ1-6, with D tentatively TRBD1 (6 bases). The CDR3 has 14 residues. V was shortened by 3 bases and J by 4 bases, with 8 bases between the two germline ends. Germline V lookup: CDR1 SGHNT, CDR2 YYREEE (reference sequence). The CDR3 loop reads CASSSDRYNSPLHF. CDR3 sequence (DNA): TGTGCCAGCAGCTCGGACAGATATAATTCACCCCTCCACTTT.

The rearrangement joins TRBV6-5 to TRBJ1-2; D is ambiguous. The CDR3 length is 13 residues. Trimming left V 2 bases short and J 3 bases short, with 7 bases between. Germline V lookup: CDR1 MNHEY, CDR2 SVGAGI. This CDR3 is CASSYEGHYGYTF. The CDR3 DNA is TGTGCCAGCAGTTACGAGGGCCACTATGGCTACACCTTC.

The rearrangement uses TRBV30 and TRBJ1-5; D may be TRBD1 (5 bases). The V end was cut by 1 base, the J end by 8 bases, with 12 bases between. Germline loops: CDR1 GTSNPN, CDR2 SVGIG (reference sequence). CDR3 length: 13 residues. DNA of the CDR3: TGTGCCTGGAGTGATGGGGCCTGGGAGCCCCAGCATTTT. Protein sequence: CAWSDGAWEPQHF.

This clone was detected a few times. The chain recombines TRBV5-1 with TRBJ2-3; no clear D. V was clipped by 0 bases and J by 2 bases, with 7 bases between them. The CDR3 extends over 14 amino acids. CDR1 is SGHRS and CDR2 is YFSETQ in the germline V gene. CDR3 sequence reads: CASSLDGFTDTQYF. CDR3 DNA: TGCGCCAGCAGCTTGGACGGGTTCACAGATACGCAGTATTTT.

The chain uses TRBV7-8 and TRBJ1-5, with 10 bases identical to TRBD1. Germline V gene data show CDR1 as SGHVS and CDR2 as FQNEAQ. J lost 3 bases, V lost 5 bases, and 7 bases had no gene match. The CDR3 spans 16 residues. The CDR3 reads CASSPGTGVPNQPQHF. DNA for the CDR3: TGTGCCAGCAGCCCTGGGACAGGGGTCCCCAATCAGCCCCAGCATTTT.

The V gene is TRBV6-6, the J gene TRBJ1-1; tentative D call: TRBD1 (5 bases). Trimming shortened V by 5 bases and J by 1 base, and 8 bases separated the two germline ends. The CDR3 consists of 13 residues. CDR1 and CDR2 from the germline V gene are MNHNY and SVGAGI (reference sequence). Written as DNA, the CDR3 is TGTGCCAGCAGTATACAGGAGAACACTGAAGCTTTCTTT. Translating it yields CASSIQENTEAFF.

This chain links TRBV5-6 with TRBJ1-5; the match to TRBD1 covers 9 bases. Germline trimming cut 3 bases from V and 1 base from J; bases unmatched to any gene: 5. The CDR3 spans 16 residues. Germline V gives CDR1 SGHDT, CDR2 YYEEEE. CDR3 nucleotides: TGTGCCAGCAGCTCTTACAGGGGGCTGAGCAATCAGCCCCAGCATTTT. Protein: CASSSYRGLSNQPQHF.

This chain links TRBV4-1 with TRBJ1-1, with D possibly TRBD1 on 5 matching bases. The CDR3 sequence is 15 residues long. Deletions cut 0 bases from V and 1 base from J, with 9 bases between. CDR1 is MGHRA and CDR2 is YSYEKL in the germline V gene. CDR3: CASSQDPQGNTEAFF. CDR3 nucleotides: TGCGCCAGCAGCCAAGATCCCCAGGGGAACACTGAAGCTTTCTTT.

J is TRBJ2-5 and V is TRBV3-1 (or the pseudogene TRBV3-2), with TRBD2 matching 11 bases. The J segment lost 0 bases and the V segment lost 0 bases, leaving 12 bases of the junction unmatched. CDR1 is LGHDT, CDR2 YNNKEL, per germline (reference sequence). This CDR3 contains 20 residues. The CDR3 DNA sequence: TGTGCCAGCAGCCAAGAATCCGGCGACGGGACTAGCGGAAACCAAGAGACCCAGTACTTC. Its translation is CASSQESGDGTSGNQETQYF.

The chain links TRBV5-5 to TRBJ1-4, with D unclear. CDR3 length equals 12 residues. The V and J ends lost 2 bases and 8 bases respectively, with 7 bases between them. The germline V gene has CDR1 SGHKS and CDR2 YYEKEE (reference sequence). CDR3 coding DNA: TGTGCCAGCAGCTTTCCCAGGGAAAAACTGTTTTTT. Its translation is CASSFPREKLFF.

The rearrangement joins TRBV10-1 to TRBJ2-7; 9 nucleotides line up with TRBD2. The germline CDR1 and CDR2 sequences are WNHNN and SYGVQD (reference sequence). The CDR3 spans 16 residues. V shed 7 bases, J shed 4 bases, and the junction held 14 bases outside the gene matches. CDR3 region: CASTPLGGGGAYEQYF. CDR3 coding DNA: TGCGCCAGCACCCCCCTGGGGGGCGGGGGGGCTTACGAGCAGTACTTC.

This clone was seen only a few times. This rearrangement joins TRBV30 to TRBJ1-5; D is possibly TRBD1 (6 bases). There are 13 residues in the CDR3. Trimming removed 3 bases at V and 5 bases at J, with 11 bases between. CDR1 and CDR2 from the germline V gene are GTSNPN and SVGIG (reference sequence). The CDR3 loop reads CAWRGARDQPQHF. In DNA form, the CDR3 reads TGTGCCTGGAGGGGGGCGCGTGATCAGCCCCAGCATTTT.

This sequence joins TRBV11-2 and TRBJ1-1, with TRBD1 identical over 8 bases. The germline CDR1 and CDR2 sequences are SGHAT and FQNNGV. CDR3 size: 16 residues. V lost 1 base to trimming and J lost 6 bases; unmatched junction nucleotides: 10. DNA of the CDR3: TGTGCCAGCAGCTTAGGTCGGGGACAGGTGTTCTCTGAAGCTTTCTTT. It translates to CASSLGRGQVFSEAFF.

CDR3 residues: CASSLLAGGLQETQYF. The CDR3 DNA reads as TGTGCCAGCAGCTTACTAGCGGGGGGACTCCAAGAGACCCAGTACTTC. This chain connects TRBV7-2 to TRBJ2-5; 11 nucleotides agree with TRBD2. The CDR3 is 16 amino acids. Germline V gene lookup returns CDR1 SGHTA and CDR2 FQGNSA. Trimming removed 2 bases from V and 1 base from J; junction bases left unmatched: 3.

J is TRBJ1-4 and V is TRBV2, with a tentative D call TRBD1 (5 bases). This CDR3 is 13 amino acids long. Per germline, CDR1 SNHLY and CDR2 FYNNEI. V was shortened by 8 bases and J by 0 bases, with 7 bases between the two germline ends. DNA for the CDR3: TGTGCCAGCCAGGGAACAACTAATGAAAAACTGTTTTTT. Translating it yields CASQGTTNEKLFF.

The genes are TRBV25-1 and TRBJ2-5, with 7 positions matching TRBD1. From germline, CDR1 is MGHDK and CDR2 SYGVNS. V lost 6 bases, J lost 4 bases, and 5 bases stayed unmatched. This CDR3 spans 13 amino acids. The chain's CDR3 is CASRRQGVETQYF. The CDR3 nucleotides read TGTGCCAGCAGGAGACAGGGAGTAGAGACCCAGTACTTC.

The chain carries TRBV10-3 and TRBJ2-4; weak D call: TRBD1 (6 bases). Germline loops: CDR1 ENHRY, CDR2 SYGVKD. Trimming took 0 bases from V and 7 from J, leaving 10 bases between them. This CDR3 comprises 14 residues. The CDR3 sequence: CAISESRGHNIQYF. CDR3 sequence (DNA): TGTGCCATCAGTGAGTCACGGGGACATAACATTCAGTACTTC.

The chain recombines TRBV29-1 with TRBJ1-2, with D possibly matching TRBD1 (5 bases). Germline assignment: CDR1 SQVTM and CDR2 ANQGSEA. Trimming shortened V by 6 bases and J by 5 bases, and 22 bases separated the two germline ends. CDR3 size: 15 residues. The CDR3 spells CSVPPTAGGAYGYTF. CDR3 nucleotides: TGCAGCGTACCACCGACAGCCGGAGGGGCTTATGGCTACACCTTC.

The chain employs TRBV5-1 and TRBJ2-2, with D tentatively TRBD1 (5 bases). The V end was cut by 0 bases, the J end by 5 bases, with 14 bases between. Looked up from germline, CDR1 is SGHRS and CDR2 is YFSETQ. CDR3 length: 16 residues. The CDR3 region has the DNA TGCGCCAGCAGCTTGGCCAGGGTAGAAAAAACCGGGGAGCTGTTTTTT. The encoded protein is CASSLARVEKTGELFF.

The V and J genes are TRBV5-3 and TRBJ2-7, with 9 bases matching TRBD1. TRBV5-3 is assigned to the ORF class and has an uncertain function. CDR3 size: 14 residues. J lost 2 bases, V lost 3 bases, and 3 bases had no gene match. The CDR3 bases are TGTGCCAGAAGCTCGGGACAGGGCCCCTACGAGCAGTACTTC. This translates into CARSSGQGPYEQYF.

This rearrangement joins TRBV10-1 to TRBJ2-1; TRBD2 aligns across 9 bases. Germline-derived CDR1 and CDR2 are WNHNN and SYGVQD (reference sequence). Trimming removed 5 bases from V and 6 bases from J; junction bases left unmatched: 8. This CDR3 is 15 amino acids long. The CDR3 reads CASSHLGRGGNEQFF. In DNA form, the CDR3 reads TGCGCCAGCAGTCACCTCGGGCGGGGGGGCAATGAGCAGTTCTTC.

This clone came up a few times. The chain carries TRBV6-6 and TRBJ1-5, with D perhaps TRBD1 (5 bases). The CDR3 extends over 15 amino acids. V lost 5 bases to trimming and J lost 4 bases, with 15 bases between them. The germline V gene has CDR1 MNHNY and CDR2 SVGAGI (reference sequence). In DNA, the CDR3 is TGTGCCAGCAGTCCCCCGGGGGGGACGAATCAGCCCCAGCATTTT. Protein product: CASSPPGGTNQPQHF.

This chain connects TRBV6-6 to TRBJ2-3; 7 nucleotides line up with TRBD2. The germline V gene encodes CDR1 MNHNY and CDR2 SVGAGI (reference sequence). V shed 6 bases and J 4 bases; nucleotides not matched to a gene: 4. The CDR3 runs to 13 residues. The CDR3 spells CASRSGASDTQYF. In DNA, the CDR3 is TGTGCCAGCAGGAGCGGGGCCTCAGATACGCAGTATTTT.

This chain connects TRBV3-1 (or the pseudogene TRBV3-2) to TRBJ1-4; D uncertain. The CDR3 length is 15 residues. Trimming took 1 base from V and 2 from J, leaving 8 bases between them. Germline CDR1 reads LGHDT; CDR2 reads YNNKEL (reference sequence). The CDR3 loop is CASSQGGLTNEKLFF. CDR3 sequence (DNA): TGTGCCAGCAGCCAAGGAGGGCTGACTAATGAAAAACTGTTTTTT.

This clone was counted once. This sequence joins TRBV6-5 and TRBJ2-5; tentatively, D is TRBD1 (6 bases). V dropped 0 bases and J dropped 0 bases, with 11 bases sitting between them. This CDR3 has 16 amino acids. Germline CDR1 and CDR2: MNHEY and SVGAGI. The CDR3 loop is CASSYSTGEYQETQYF. CDR3 bases: TGTGCCAGCAGTTACTCGACAGGAGAGTACCAAGAGACCCAGTACTTC.

The rearrangement joins TRBV10-3 to TRBJ2-3; perhaps TRBD1 as D (5 bases). Germline V gives CDR1 ENHRY, CDR2 SYGVKD. This CDR3 comprises 15 residues. Trimming shortened V by 2 bases and J by 2 bases, and 11 bases separated the two germline ends. The CDR3 region is CAISEGTGPTDTQYF. The CDR3 nucleotides read TGTGCCATCAGTGAGGGAACAGGACCCACAGATACGCAGTATTTT.